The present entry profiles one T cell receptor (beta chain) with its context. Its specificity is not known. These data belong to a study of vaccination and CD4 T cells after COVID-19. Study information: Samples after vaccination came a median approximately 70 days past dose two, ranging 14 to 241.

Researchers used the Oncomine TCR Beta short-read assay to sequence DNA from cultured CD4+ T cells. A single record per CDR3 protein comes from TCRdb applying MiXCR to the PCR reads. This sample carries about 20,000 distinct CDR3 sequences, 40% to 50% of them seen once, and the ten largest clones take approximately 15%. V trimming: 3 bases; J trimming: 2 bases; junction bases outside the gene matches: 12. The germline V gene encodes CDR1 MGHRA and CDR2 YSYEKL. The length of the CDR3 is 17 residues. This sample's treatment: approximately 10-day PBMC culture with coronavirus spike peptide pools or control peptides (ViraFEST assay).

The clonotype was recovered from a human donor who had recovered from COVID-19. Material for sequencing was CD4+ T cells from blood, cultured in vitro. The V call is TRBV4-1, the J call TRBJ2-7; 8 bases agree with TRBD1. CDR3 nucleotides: TGCGCCAGCAGCCATCTCAATCAGGGGGCCGGTACCTACGAGCAGTACTTC. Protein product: CASSHLNQGAGTYEQYF.